Listed here are 32 T cell receptor beta chains from one sample, sequenced in a study of OX40 agonist ivuxolimab in advanced cancers. Clones were read by immunoSEQ multiplex PCR, and TCRdb kept only the in-frame ones, dropping some. Here the sample spans around 62,000 clones, roughly 88% being singletons. Sequencing was performed on CD4+ or CD8+ T cells sorted from blood, taken in a trial of the OX40 agonist ivuxolimab. The origin of the receptors is an adult with an advanced solid tumor such as melanoma, head and neck, liver or kidney cancer.

About this clone: Germline and junction disagree at one end, which may indicate a read error. V and J are TRBV29-1 and TRBJ1-2; D may be TRBD1 (6 bases). CDR1 SQVTM and CDR2 ANQGSEA come from the germline V gene. The CDR3 is 8 amino acids. The DNA for the CDR3 is TGCAGCGTTGAGCAGGGGCTCTTC. Its translation is CSVEQGLF.

This sequence joins TRBV7-2 and TRBJ2-2, with a tentative D call TRBD1 (6 bases). The CDR3 totals 13 residues. Germline V gene lookup returns CDR1 SGHTA and CDR2 FQGNSA. Trimming took off 5 bases at V and 5 bases at J, with 9 bases between the two ends. The CDR3 loop reads CASSPGVTGELFF. CDR3 DNA sequence: TGTGCCAGCAGCCCAGGGGTGACCGGGGAGCTGTTTTTT.

This chain connects TRBV27 to TRBJ1-1; no firm D call. V was trimmed by 0 bases and J by 1 base, leaving 12 bases between them. Germline lookup yields CDR1 MNHEY and CDR2 SMNVEV (reference sequence). The length of the CDR3 is 16 residues. The CDR3 here is CASSLSMGVPNTEAFF. The CDR3 bases are TGTGCCAGCAGTTTATCGATGGGCGTGCCGAACACTGAAGCTTTCTTT.

The V and J genes are TRBV27 and TRBJ2-2, with 7 bases identical to TRBD2. The V and J ends lost 3 bases and 1 base, in that order; junction bases with no gene match: 14. The CDR3 sequence is 19 residues long. Germline V CDR1 and CDR2: MNHEY, SMNVEV (reference sequence). CDR3 bases: TGTGCCAGCAGTTTGTCCCTCTTCGGAGCGGGGCTGAACACCGGGGAGCTGTTTTTT. Translated, it gives CASSLSLFGAGLNTGELFF.

The chain employs TRBV6-6 and TRBJ2-7, with D maybe TRBD1 (6 bases). Germline CDR1 and CDR2: MNHNY and SVGAGI (reference sequence). V lost 6 bases and J 11 bases, leaving 14 bases between the germline ends. This CDR3 has 11 residues. The CDR3 DNA sequence: TGTGCCAGCAGCCAGGGGTTTAGGGAGTACTTC. Protein sequence: CASSQGFREYF.

J is TRBJ1-5 and V is TRBV27, with 8 bases lining up with TRBD1. The CDR3 is made up of 15 amino acids. The germline CDR1 and CDR2 sequences are MNHEY and SMNVEV (reference sequence). V shed 6 bases and J 3 bases; nucleotides not matched to a gene: 7. CDR3 sequence (DNA): TGTGCCAGCAGCTTGCAGGGGGCTATCAATCAGCCCCAGCATTTT. Its protein is CASSLQGAINQPQHF.

J is TRBJ1-2 and V is TRBV2; a possible D gene is TRBD1 (6 bases). The germline CDR1 and CDR2 sequences are SNHLY and FYNNEI. V gave up 0 bases and J gave up 4 bases, with 12 bases separating them. The CDR3 covers 15 residues. CDR3 in amino acids: CASSEARGASYGYTF. CDR3 nucleotide sequence: TGTGCCAGCAGTGAAGCCCGGGGGGCCAGCTATGGCTACACCTTC. Complete variable domain (other parts from reference TRBV2 and TRBJ1-2): EPEVTQTPSHQVTQMGQEVILRCVPISNHLYFYWYRQILGQKVEFLVSFYNNEISEKSEIFDDQFSVERPDGSNFTLKIRSTKLEDSAMYFCASSEARGASYGYTFGSGTRLTVV.

V and J are TRBV19 and TRBJ1-1; maybe TRBD1 (6 bases). The V end lost 1 base, the J end lost 1 base, and 13 bases lay between the germline ends. Germline CDR1 and CDR2: LNHDA and SQIVND (reference sequence). CDR3 length: 16 amino acids. The CDR3 sequence: CASSIGRQVGNTEAFF. CDR3 DNA: TGTGCCAGTAGTATAGGTCGACAGGTTGGGAACACTGAAGCTTTCTTT.

This chain's CDR3 is CASSWRGGDTEAFF. The CDR3, as DNA: TGCGCCAGCAGCTGGAGGGGTGGGGACACTGAAGCTTTCTTT. The chain recombines TRBV5-1 with TRBJ1-1; D is possibly TRBD1 (5 bases). This CDR3 region has 14 residues. CDR1 SGHRS and CDR2 YFSETQ come from the germline V gene. Deletions cut 3 bases from V and 3 bases from J, with 12 bases between.

This clone was observed a handful of times. For the CDR3, the DNA is TGTGCCAGCAGACTACCGACAGGGACGAACACTGAAGCTTTCTTT. This translates into CASRLPTGTNTEAFF. The V call is TRBV7-2, the J call TRBJ1-1; 7 nucleotides match TRBD1. Losses at the gene ends were 6 bases for V and 1 base for J; bases not matched to a gene: 8. CDR1 is SGHTA and CDR2 is FQGNSA in the germline V gene. CDR3 length: 15 amino acids.

The chain recombines TRBV28 with TRBJ2-5; possibly TRBD2 for D (5 bases). CDR3 length: 13 amino acids. Germline lookup yields CDR1 MDHEN and CDR2 SYDVKM. V was shortened by 6 bases and J by 4 bases, with 12 bases between the two germline ends. In nucleotides, the CDR3 is TGTGCCAGCAGGGTGACGAGCGGAGAGACCCAGTACTTC. The encoded protein is CASRVTSGETQYF.

The chain links TRBV5-4 to TRBJ1-1; D not certain. From germline, CDR1 is SGHNT and CDR2 YYREEE (reference sequence). The V end was cut by 4 bases, the J end by 3 bases, with 16 bases between. The CDR3 runs 15 residues. CDR3 DNA: TGTGCCAGCAGCGGAATAGGACGGGTGGACACTGAAGCTTTCTTT. The encoded protein is CASSGIGRVDTEAFF.

V is TRBV5-6 and J is TRBJ2-1; TRBD1 agrees at 8 bases. This CDR3 has 16 residues. Germline CDR1 reads SGHDT; CDR2 reads YYEEEE. Unmatched junction bases numbered 9, after V lost 4 bases and J lost 3 bases. The CDR3 sequence is CASSDSTGGNYNEQFF. As DNA, the CDR3 is TGTGCCAGCAGCGACTCTACAGGGGGGAACTACAATGAGCAGTTCTTC.

The chain couples TRBV6-5 to TRBJ2-7; 9 bases line up with TRBD2. J lost 3 bases, V lost 6 bases, and 6 bases had no gene match. In germline, CDR1 is MNHEY, CDR2 SVGAGI. The CDR3 is 14 amino acids. The CDR3 reads CASRIAGVVYEQYF. The DNA of the CDR3 is TGTGCCAGCAGAATAGCGGGGGTAGTCTACGAGCAGTACTTC.

Notes on this clone: Other DNA variants within this sample encode the same CDR3. The gene calls are TRBV7-6 and TRBJ2-1; TRBD2 agrees at 9 bases. Germline CDR1 is SGHVS and CDR2 is FNYEAQ. Trimming cost V 5 bases and J 6 bases; bases outside gene matches: 2. This CDR3 has 13 amino acids. The CDR3 bases are TGTGCCAGCAGCCTGGGACTAGCCAATGAGCAGTTCTTC. This translates into CASSLGLANEQFF.

To note about this clone: Germline is not matched at one junction end, which may reflect a read error. The chain recombines TRBV7-7 with TRBJ1-3; D unresolved. The CDR3 runs 16 residues. Germline CDR1 reads SSHAT; CDR2 reads FNYEAQ (reference sequence). As DNA, the CDR3 is TGTGCTAGCAGCTTAGGAGGGCCATCAACTGGAAACACCATATATTTT. Protein product: CASSLGGPSTGNTIYF.

The genes are TRBV28 and TRBJ2-7; the D gene is possibly TRBD2 (6 bases). CDR1 is MDHEN, CDR2 SYDVKM, per germline. There are 17 residues in the CDR3. The V end was cut by 3 bases, the J end by 9 bases, with 27 bases between. CDR3 sequence (DNA): TGTGCCAGCAGTTTCAGAGGAGGGCTTTCGGTCACCCCTCCGCAGTACTTC. It yields the protein CASSFRGGLSVTPPQYF.

The chain uses TRBV9 and TRBJ1-6; D is ambiguous. The V gene lost 6 bases and the J gene lost 2 bases, with 9 bases spanning the gap. Per the germline V gene, CDR1 is SGDLS and CDR2 is YYNGEE. This CDR3 has 14 amino acids. The CDR3 nucleotides read TGTGCCAGCACTGCGGGGACCTATAATTCACCCCTCCACTTT. Its translation: CASTAGTYNSPLHF.

The chain uses TRBV5-8 and TRBJ1-4; TRBD1 aligns across 9 bases. Looked up from germline, CDR1 is SGHTS and CDR2 is YDEGEE. The CDR3 has 19 residues. Trimming removed 0 bases from V and 0 bases from J; junction bases left unmatched: 9. The CDR3 bases are TGTGCCAGCAGCTTGGTCGGACAGGGGACTACTGCAACTAATGAAAAACTGTTTTTT. Translating it yields CASSLVGQGTTATNEKLFF.

The chain couples TRBV18 to TRBJ2-5; the D gene could be TRBD1 or TRBD2 (6 bases each). Germline CDR1 and CDR2: KGHSH and LQKENI. The CDR3 sequence is 14 residues long. Trimming cost V 8 bases and J 3 bases, with 16 bases left between them. The CDR3 here is CASLNWGAKETQYF. The DNA for the CDR3 is TGTGCCAGCCTAAATTGGGGGGCCAAAGAGACCCAGTACTTC.

The sample holds a few counts of this clone. This chain joins TRBV19 and TRBJ1-1; unclear D gene. The CDR3 spans 12 residues. Germline V lookup: CDR1 LNHDA, CDR2 SQIVND (reference sequence). V lost 4 bases and J lost 8, with 11 bases in between. The CDR3 region has the DNA TGTGCCAGTAGTACCTTATGGGAGGAAGCTTTCTTT. Protein sequence: CASSTLWEEAFF.

The chain couples TRBV6-5 to TRBJ1-2; TRBD1 is a possible D gene (5 bases). Germline CDR1 MNHEY, CDR2 SVGAGI. Trimming removed 5 bases from V and 8 bases from J, with 18 bases in between. The CDR3 spans 14 residues. CDR3 coding DNA: TGTGCCAGCAGTGCCCCTGGGCGGGGCATCGGCTACACCTTC. Protein: CASSAPGRGIGYTF.

The V gene is TRBV19, the J gene TRBJ2-1; the D call may be TRBD1 or TRBD2 (5 bases each). The V end was cut by 6 bases, the J end by 6 bases, with 24 bases between. The CDR3 sequence is 17 residues long. The germline V gene has CDR1 LNHDA and CDR2 SQIVND (reference sequence). The CDR3 is CASSVAPRDHGGNEQFF. The CDR3 DNA reads TGTGCCAGTAGCGTAGCGCCCCGGGACCATGGAGGCAATGAGCAGTTCTTC. The full variable domain, its missing parts supplied by reference TRBV19 and TRBJ2-1, is DGGITQSPKYLFRKEGQNVTLSCEQNLNHDAMYWYRQDPGQGLRLIYYSQIVNDFQKGDIAEGYSVSREKKESFPLTVTSAQKNPTAFYLCASSVAPRDHGGNEQFFGPGTRLTVL.

The gene calls are TRBV15 and TRBJ2-1; TRBD2 matches 8 bases. The CDR3 consists of 14 residues. Germline V gives CDR1 LNHNV, CDR2 YYDKDF (reference sequence). With 3 bases clipped from V and 7 bases from J, the junction kept 5 bases outside the gene matches. CDR3 nucleotides: TGTGCCACCAGCAGCGGGGGGGCATTGAATGAGCAGTTCTTC. Protein product: CATSSGGALNEQFF.

This clone was counted once. This sequence joins TRBV2 and TRBJ1-2; no firm D call. Deletions cut 2 bases from V and 2 bases from J, with 9 bases between. This CDR3 spans 14 amino acids. Germline V gene lookup returns CDR1 SNHLY and CDR2 FYNNEI. The CDR3 region has the DNA TGTGCCAGCAGTGAAATGGGAGGGAACTATGGCTACACCTTC. Amino acids: CASSEMGGNYGYTF.

The rearrangement uses TRBV15 and TRBJ1-2, with no clear D. With 0 bases removed from V and 0 bases from J, the gap between germline ends came to 11 bases. CDR1 and CDR2 from the germline V gene are LNHNV and YYDKDF (reference sequence). This CDR3 spans 16 amino acids. The CDR3 is CATSRDPQSTNYGYTF. Here the CDR3 DNA reads TGTGCCACCAGCAGAGATCCGCAGTCAACTAACTATGGCTACACCTTC. The full variable domain, in which reference TRBV15 and TRBJ1-2 provide the parts outside the CDR3, is DAMVIQNPRYQVTQFGKPVTLSCSQTLNHNVMYWYQQKSSQAPKLLFHYYDKDFNNEADTPDNFQSRRPNTSFCFLDIRSPGLGDTAMYLCATSRDPQSTNYGYTFGSGTRLTVV.

V and J are TRBV4-1 and TRBJ1-1, with unresolved D. Trimming removed 0 bases from V and 1 base from J, with 9 bases in between. Germline assignment: CDR1 MGHRA and CDR2 YSYEKL. CDR3 length equals 15 residues. This CDR3 is CASSQDGARNTEAFF. In DNA form, the CDR3 reads TGCGCCAGCAGCCAAGACGGTGCGAGGAACACTGAAGCTTTCTTT.

This chain uses TRBV4-3 with TRBJ1-2; D remains ambiguous. Trimming cost V 4 bases and J 6 bases, with 15 bases left between them. This CDR3 has 14 residues. The germline V gene encodes CDR1 LGHNA and CDR2 YSLEER. DNA of the CDR3: TGCGCCAGCAGCCGAACGGGCATCATCGATGGCTACACCTTC. It specifies CASSRTGIIDGYTF.

The chain uses TRBV15 and TRBJ2-3; D perhaps matches TRBD1 (5 bases). CDR1 LNHNV and CDR2 YYDKDF come from the germline V gene (reference sequence). The V gene lost 6 bases and the J gene lost 4 bases, with 14 bases spanning the gap. The CDR3 sequence is 14 residues long. The CDR3 protein is CATRPGPGADTQYF. CDR3 DNA sequence: TGTGCCACCAGGCCAGGGCCTGGAGCAGATACGCAGTATTTT.

The genes are TRBV7-8 and TRBJ1-5; D unresolved. The CDR3 runs to 15 residues. Germline V CDR1 and CDR2: SGHVS, FQNEAQ. The V gene lost 1 base and the J gene lost 0 bases, with 7 bases spanning the gap. The CDR3 sequence is CASSLERVSNQPQHF. DNA of the CDR3: TGTGCCAGCAGCTTAGAGCGGGTTAGCAATCAGCCCCAGCATTTT.

V usage is TRBV10-3 and J usage is TRBJ2-7, with D tentatively TRBD1 or TRBD2 (5 bases each). V was pared by 0 bases and J by 6 bases, with 6 bases between. Germline values: CDR1 ENHRY, CDR2 SYGVKD. The CDR3 spans 12 residues. DNA of the CDR3: TGTGCCATCAGTGAGTCCGGGGCCGAGCAGTACTTC. This sequence encodes CAISESGAEQYF.

This clone is labeled medium-sized (0.01 to 0.1%). The CDR3 is CASSLGDGEAFF. In DNA form, the CDR3 reads TGTGCCAGCAGCTTAGGAGACGGTGAAGCTTTCTTT. The chain employs TRBV7-9 and TRBJ1-1; D unclear. The CDR3 extends over 12 amino acids. Germline V gives CDR1 SEHNR, CDR2 FQNEAQ (reference sequence). The V end lost 1 base, the J end lost 7 bases, and 7 bases lay between the germline ends.